This T cell receptor (beta chain) was identified during a study of shared clonotypes between healthy human individuals. Regarding this clone: The sample carries other DNA sequences with the same CDR3.

The CDR3 totals 15 residues. Looked up from germline, CDR1 is MGHRA and CDR2 is YSYEKL. V shed 1 base and J 2 bases; nucleotides not matched to a gene: 0. Data came from immunoSEQ multiplex PCR; TCRdb stores just in-frame clones and leaves some out. The data contain roughly 660,000 clones, roughly 87% of them singletons. J is TRBJ2-7 and V is TRBV4-1, with 12 nucleotides matching TRBD2. The receptor was derived from a man aged 18 to 29 in good health. Some clones in this sample may be carry-over from other donors' samples. The sample consisted of memory CD8+ T cells from PBMCs. Subset of the sample: CD45RO+ cells pooled with CCR7-negative TemRA cells. The CDR3, as DNA: TGCGCCAGCAGCCAAGGACTAGCGGGGGCCTACGAGCAGTACTTC. It translates to CASSQGLAGAYEQYF.